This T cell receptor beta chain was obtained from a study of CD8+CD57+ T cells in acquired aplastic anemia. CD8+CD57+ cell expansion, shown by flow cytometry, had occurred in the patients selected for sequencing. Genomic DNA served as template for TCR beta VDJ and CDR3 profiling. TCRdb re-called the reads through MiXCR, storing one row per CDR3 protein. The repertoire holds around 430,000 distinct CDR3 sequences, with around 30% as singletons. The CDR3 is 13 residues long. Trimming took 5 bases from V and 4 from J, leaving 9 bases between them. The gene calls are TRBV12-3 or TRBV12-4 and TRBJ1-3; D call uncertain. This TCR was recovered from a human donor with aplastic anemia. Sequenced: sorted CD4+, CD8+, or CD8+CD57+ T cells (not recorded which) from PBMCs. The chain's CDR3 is CASSDQSGNTIYF. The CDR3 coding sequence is TGTGCCAGCAGTGACCAATCCGGAAACACCATATATTTT.